This is a list of T cell receptor beta chains from one sample in a study of breast tumors, draining lymph nodes, adjacent tissues. One entry per CDR3 protein results from TCRdb running MiXCR on the multiplex PCR reads. This table holds about 200,000 distinct CDR3 sequences, under 40% found once. Sequenced material: axillary lymph node tissue. The receptors stem from a female donor with breast cancer. Some clones in this sample may be carry-over from other donors' samples. Both conserved end residues are trimmed from each CDR3.

J gene: TRBJ2-1
V gene: TRBV5-5
CDR3 protein: ASSLRLAGAGNEQF

J gene: TRBJ1-2
V gene: TRBV2
CDR3 protein: ASKWETGYT

J gene: TRBJ2-3
V gene: TRBV5-1
CDR3 protein: ANSLVGREGTDTQY

J gene: TRBJ2-1
V gene: TRBV3-1
CDR3 protein: ASRRVGVDEQF

J gene: TRBJ2-1
V gene: TRBV6-5
CDR3 protein: ASSIDRGLNNEQF

J gene: TRBJ2-1
V gene: TRBV12-3/TRBV12-4
CDR3 protein: ASSVAGGPVIYNEQF

J gene: TRBJ2-7
V gene: TRBV6-5
CDR3 protein: ASGQGPYEQY

J gene: TRBJ2-5
V gene: TRBV19
CDR3 protein: ATGGDLFYQETQY

J gene: TRBJ1-6
V gene: TRBV6-5
CDR3 protein: ASSYIGRSPLH

J gene: TRBJ2-7
V gene: TRBV6-4
CDR3 protein: ASSVEREFGYEQY

J gene: TRBJ2-2
V gene: TRBV19
CDR3 protein: ASSIWGKTHANTGEPF

J gene: TRBJ2-6
V gene: TRBV4-3
CDR3 protein: ASSQGRASGANVLT

J gene: TRBJ2-7
V gene: TRBV9
CDR3 protein: ASSVSQGSPYEQY

J gene: TRBJ2-2
V gene: TRBV7-2
CDR3 protein: ASSLAGPGELF

J gene: TRBJ2-2
V gene: TRBV2
CDR3 protein: ASSPLVPGELF

J gene: TRBJ2-7
V gene: TRBV20-1
CDR3 protein: SAMTGVGNEQY

J gene: TRBJ2-5
V gene: TRBV7-3
CDR3 protein: ASSRHGTGETQY

J gene: TRBJ2-7
V gene: TRBV7-9
CDR3 protein: ASRIEGYEQY

J gene: TRBJ2-1
V gene: TRBV20-1
CDR3 protein: SAKRWDRIYNEQF

J gene: TRBJ2-7
V gene: TRBV11-2
CDR3 protein: ASSLDRQPAYEQY

J gene: TRBJ1-5
V gene: TRBV2
CDR3 protein: ASSGTQGSNQPQH

J gene: TRBJ1-2
V gene: TRBV5-4
CDR3 protein: ASSLGVARDYGYT

J gene: TRBJ2-1
V gene: TRBV7-3
CDR3 protein: ASSSRGGDEQF

J gene: TRBJ1-4
V gene: TRBV30
CDR3 protein: AWSPIKNIFEKLF

J gene: TRBJ1-4
V gene: TRBV19
CDR3 protein: ASSFQQGSNEKLF

J gene: TRBJ2-1
V gene: TRBV19
CDR3 protein: ASSPRDGSSYNEQF

J gene: TRBJ2-3
V gene: TRBV29-1
CDR3 protein: SVTPTDTQY

J gene: TRBJ1-2
V gene: TRBV6-6
CDR3 protein: ASRIQGLGYT

J gene: TRBJ2-2
V gene: TRBV20-1
CDR3 protein: SARLDRGANTGELS

J gene: TRBJ2-3
V gene: TRBV2
CDR3 protein: ASSDGGGPDTQY

J gene: TRBJ2-1
V gene: TRBV19
CDR3 protein: ASSIVNAPYIEQF

J gene: TRBJ1-2
V gene: TRBV10-3
CDR3 protein: AIRETGNVYGYT

J gene: TRBJ2-1
V gene: TRBV7-9
CDR3 protein: ASSLGYGGAYNEQF

J gene: TRBJ2-3
V gene: TRBV5-1
CDR3 protein: ASSPRGQRGPTDTQY

J gene: TRBJ1-2
V gene: TRBV19
CDR3 protein: ASSMDPTNYGYT

J gene: TRBJ2-5
V gene: TRBV3-1
CDR3 protein: ASWGEGQETQY

J gene: TRBJ1-2
V gene: TRBV20-1
CDR3 protein: SAPGGTNGYT

J gene: TRBJ1-4
V gene: TRBV7-9
CDR3 protein: ASTMDRATEKLF

J gene: TRBJ2-5
V gene: TRBV7-2
CDR3 protein: ASSLAELQGDTQY

J gene: TRBJ1-5
V gene: TRBV20-1
CDR3 protein: SASKRGGNQPQH

J gene: TRBJ1-2
V gene: TRBV4-1
CDR3 protein: ASSQGGRLFTGY

J gene: TRBJ1-1
V gene: TRBV2
CDR3 protein: ASSAPVGVLNTEAF

J gene: TRBJ2-7
V gene: TRBV15
CDR3 protein: ATSRGRLAGASYEQY

J gene: TRBJ1-2
V gene: TRBV12-3/TRBV12-4
CDR3 protein: ASRPDRDRYGYT

J gene: TRBJ1-2
V gene: TRBV7-2
CDR3 protein: ASSLKTGGDYGYP

J gene: TRBJ2-1
V gene: TRBV12-5
CDR3 protein: ASGLYWASSYNEQF

J gene: TRBJ2-5
V gene: TRBV20-1
CDR3 protein: SASGLAGVGETQY